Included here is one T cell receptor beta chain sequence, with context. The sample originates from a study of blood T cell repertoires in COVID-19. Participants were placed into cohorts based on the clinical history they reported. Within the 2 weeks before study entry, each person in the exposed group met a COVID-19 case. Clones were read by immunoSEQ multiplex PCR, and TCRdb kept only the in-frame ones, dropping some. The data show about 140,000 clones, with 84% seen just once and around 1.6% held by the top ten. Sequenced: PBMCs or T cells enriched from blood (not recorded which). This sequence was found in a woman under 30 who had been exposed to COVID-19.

Written as DNA, the CDR3 is TGTGCCAGCAGTGACTCACACGGACAGGGCCCCAAGGATGAGCAGTTCTTC. Encoded protein: CASSDSHGQGPKDEQFF. V and J are TRBV6-4 and TRBJ2-1; TRBD1 aligns across 8 bases. With 0 bases clipped from V and 8 bases from J, the junction kept 12 bases outside the gene matches. CDR1 MRHNA and CDR2 SNTAGT come from the germline V gene. The CDR3 extends over 17 amino acids.